Listed below are T cell receptor beta chains from one sample, sequenced in a study of OX40 agonist ivuxolimab in advanced cancers. The table came from immunoSEQ multiplex PCR; TCRdb's copy has only in-frame clones and leaves some out. The data show tens of thousands of clones, around 80% seen once. The sample here was CD4+ or CD8+ T cells sorted from blood, taken in a trial of the OX40 agonist ivuxolimab. These TCRs come from an adult with an advanced solid tumor such as melanoma, head and neck, liver or kidney cancer. The CDR3 runs from the conserved cysteine through the conserved F or W. The D gene is left open where the match is weak. Rows may omit the clone size; those that give it use once, few, many or a size class.

d_call j_call clone_size v_call cdr3_aa cdr3_nt
- TRBJ1-2 - TRBV27 CASSSSGGFGYGYTF TGTGCCAGCAGTTCCTCGGGGGGGTTTGGCTATGGCTACACCTTC
- TRBJ1-1 - TRBV7-9 CASSLKSEAFF TGTGCCAGCAGCTTGAAGAGTGAAGCTTTCTTT
- TRBJ1-2 few TRBV6-6 CASRVEQDYGYGYTF TGTGCCAGCAGGGTAGAACAGGATTACGGCTATGGCTACACCTTC
- TRBJ1-3 - TRBV5-1 CASRPTVPGHSSGNTIYF TGCGCCAGCAGACCGACTGTACCGGGACATTCCTCTGGAAACACCATATATTTT
- TRBJ1-3 - TRBV6-5 CASQGSGNTIYF TGTGCCAGTCAGGGATCCGGAAACACCATATATTTT
TRBD1 TRBJ1-1 - TRBV7-2 CASSPSGQGRAYNTEAFF TGTGCCAGCAGTCCCTCCGGACAGGGGAGGGCTTATAACACTGAAGCTTTCTTT
TRBD2 TRBJ2-1 - TRBV7-9 CASTKRGSGIGEGNEQFF TGTGCCAGCACCAAGCGCGGGAGCGGGATAGGAGAAGGCAATGAGCAGTTCTTC
TRBD2 TRBJ2-3 - TRBV7-9 CASSLGGGPSTDTQYF TGTGCCAGCAGCTTAGGGGGAGGGCCAAGCACAGATACGCAGTATTTT
TRBD1 TRBJ2-7 - TRBV6-6 CASSYSGDRNSYEQYF TGTGCCAGCAGTTACTCGGGGGACAGAAACTCCTACGAGCAGTACTTC
TRBD1 TRBJ1-2 - TRBV27 CASSQTGYGYTF TGTGCCAGCAGTCAGACAGGGTACGGCTACACCTTC
- TRBJ1-1 - TRBV19 CASSIGGGDTEAFF TGTGCCAGTAGTATAGGCGGGGGAGACACTGAAGCTTTCTTT
- TRBJ2-7 - TRBV19 CASSGPSEQYF TGTGCCAGTAGTGGACCGAGCGAGCAGTACTTC
- TRBJ2-2 - TRBV10-2 CASSEVVPRATGELFF TGCGCCAGCAGTGAAGTGGTCCCGCGAGCCACCGGGGAGCTGTTTTTT
- TRBJ2-1 - TRBV7-9 CASSLGMTTLALYNEQFF TGTGCCAGCAGCTTAGGAATGACTACCCTCGCTCTCTACAATGAGCAGTTCTTC
- TRBJ1-1 - TRBV19 CASSIRQGAEAFF TGTGCCAGTAGTATCCGGCAGGGAGCTGAAGCTTTCTTT
TRBD1 TRBJ2-3 - TRBV29-1 CSVKTGERADTQYF TGCAGCGTAAAGACAGGGGAGAGGGCAGATACGCAGTATTTT
TRBD1 TRBJ1-4 - TRBV5-5 CASSSPRDSDEKLFF TGTGCCAGCAGCTCACCACGGGACAGTGATGAAAAACTGTTTTTT
TRBD2 TRBJ2-1 - TRBV4-3 CASSQRGGGVNNEQFF TGCGCCAGCAGCCAAAGGGGTGGGGGGGTAAACAATGAGCAGTTCTTC
TRBD1 TRBJ1-1 few TRBV5-8 CASRPGTGGGNTEAFF TGTGCCAGCAGACCCGGGACAGGGGGCGGGAACACTGAAGCTTTCTTT
- TRBJ2-6 few TRBV29-1 CSVPDRLSSGANVLTF TGCAGCGTGCCCGATAGACTGAGCTCTGGGGCCAACGTCCTGACTTTC